This T cell receptor beta chain was retrieved from a study of blood T cell repertoires in COVID-19. Whole-study context: Both acute and convalescent COVID-19 samples were obtained from the United States, Italy and Spain. T cells, B-cell-depleted T cells, or PBMCs supplied cDNA or gDNA.

In the source study's methods: The assay estimated nucleated cells by amplifying reference gene primers. Clones were sequenced by immunoSEQ multiplex PCR, and TCRdb holds only the in-frame ones, with some missing. That table furnishes V, J and clone size, whereas the DNA furnished D and trimming. This sample has roughly 150,000 clones, with over 60% found just once. CDR1 is LNHDA and CDR2 is SQIVND in the germline V gene (reference sequence). This CDR3 contains 13 residues. V lost 5 bases to trimming and J lost 6 bases; unmatched junction nucleotides: 1. The sequenced sample was peripheral blood. The receptor was isolated from a woman aged 80 or older with acute or convalescent COVID-19. The rearrangement uses TRBV19 and TRBJ1-6; TRBD1 matches at 7 bases. CDR3 nucleotides: TGTGCCAGTAGTGACAGGGTTAATTCACCCCTCCACTTT. Translation: CASSDRVNSPLHF.